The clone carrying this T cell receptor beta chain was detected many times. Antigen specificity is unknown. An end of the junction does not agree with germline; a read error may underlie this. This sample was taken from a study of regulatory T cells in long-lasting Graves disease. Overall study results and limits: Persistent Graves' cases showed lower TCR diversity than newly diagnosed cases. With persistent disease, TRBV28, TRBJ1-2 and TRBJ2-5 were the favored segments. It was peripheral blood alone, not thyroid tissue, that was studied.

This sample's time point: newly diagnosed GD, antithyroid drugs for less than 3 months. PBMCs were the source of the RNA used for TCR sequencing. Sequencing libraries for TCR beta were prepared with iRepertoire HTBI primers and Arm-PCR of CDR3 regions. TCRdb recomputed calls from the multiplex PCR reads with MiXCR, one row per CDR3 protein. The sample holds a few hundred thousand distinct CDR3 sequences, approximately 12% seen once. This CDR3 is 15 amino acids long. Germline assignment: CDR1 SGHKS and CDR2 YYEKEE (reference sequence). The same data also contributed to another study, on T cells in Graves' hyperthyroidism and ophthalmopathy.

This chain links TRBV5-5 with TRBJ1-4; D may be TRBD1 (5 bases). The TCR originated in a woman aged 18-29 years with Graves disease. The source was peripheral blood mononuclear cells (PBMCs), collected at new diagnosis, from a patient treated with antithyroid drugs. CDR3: CASSSGYERGEKLFF. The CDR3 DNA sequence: TGCGCCAGCAGTTCGGGGTACGAGAGGGGCGAAAAACTGTTTTTT. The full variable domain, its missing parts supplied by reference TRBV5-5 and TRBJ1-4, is DAGVTQSPTHLIKTRGQQVTLRCSPISGHKSVSWYQQVLGQGPQFIFQYYEKEERGRGNFPDRFSARQFPNYSSELNVNALLLGDSALYLCASSSGYERGEKLFFGSGTQLSVL.